This entry describes one T cell receptor (beta chain). The data derive from a study of blood T cell repertoires in COVID-19. As for the study in general: Samples taken during acute and convalescent COVID-19 were collected in the United States, Italy and Spain.

Deletions cut 5 bases from V and 7 bases from J, with 14 bases between. CDR1 is LNHDA and CDR2 is SQIVND in the germline V gene (reference sequence). The CDR3 sequence is 14 residues long. Participant reports of clinical history set cohort assignment. Donors of Cohort 3 who recovered were those that had two negative PCRs, clearance, or symptom resolution. TCRdb's copy holds only in-frame clones and misses some; the assay was immunoSEQ multiplex PCR. The table includes more than 350,000 clones, around 87% detected once. The sequenced material came from PBMCs or T cells enriched from blood (not recorded which). This TCR was recovered from a woman between 50 and 59 years old who had recovered from COVID-19. The chain is built from TRBV19 and TRBJ1-4, with TRBD1 as a possible D gene (6 bases). The CDR3 nucleotides are TGTGCCAGTAGTCTACAGGGCAATGGTGAAAAACTGTTTTTT. It yields the protein CASSLQGNGEKLFF.